This T cell receptor beta chain was sequenced for a study of blood T cell repertoires in COVID-19. Study information: From T cells, B-cell-depleted T cells, or PBMCs came the material, which was cDNA or gDNA.

There are 14 residues in the CDR3. The germline V gene encodes CDR1 LGHDT and CDR2 YNNKEL (reference sequence). Trimming stripped 3 bases from V and 1 base from J, with 8 bases between. Only in-frame clones appear in the TCRdb table, and some are missing; sequencing was by immunoSEQ multiplex PCR. Altogether 270,000 or so clones are present, just under 90% being singletons, with the ten largest covering more than 9.5%. The rearrangement links TRBV3-1 (or the pseudogene TRBV3-2) to TRBJ2-3; no definite D call. The TCR sequence derives from a woman aged 30 to 39 with COVID-19, enrolled during active disease. Sequencing input: peripheral blood. The DNA of the CDR3 is TGTGCCAGCAGCCATCCTAGAGGCACAGATACGCAGTATTTT. Amino acid sequence: CASSHPRGTDTQYF.